The text below deals with one TCR beta chain. This entry comes from a study of blood T cells in healthy people across ages. This CDR3 is built from 15 residues. V was cut by 5 bases and J by 4 bases, with 15 bases left in between. Per germline, CDR1 SGHAT and CDR2 FQDESV (reference sequence). Alongside a J-beta primer mix, a sample-barcoded 5' primer served in a second PCR lasting about 7 to 11 cycles. Each CDR3 protein gets one entry after TCRdb re-called the 5' RACE reads with MiXCR. The sample includes about 970,000 distinct CDR3 sequences, 51% of them seen just once. Sample: blood. The chain recombines TRBV11-1 with TRBJ2-1; D is perhaps TRBD1 or TRBD2 (5 bases each). The sequence derives from a woman aged 55 to 70 in good health. The CDR3 DNA follows: TGTGCCAGCAGCGTCTCCGGGACGGAGTACAATGAGCAGTTCTTC. Its protein product is CASSVSGTEYNEQFF.